This T cell receptor beta chain was sequenced during a study of blood T cell repertoires in COVID-19. Generated by immunoSEQ multiplex PCR, the TCRdb table keeps only in-frame clones and is missing some. Of under 200,000 clones listed, more than 75% were seen once; the top ten hold about 0.6%. Per the germline V gene, CDR1 is SGHRS and CDR2 is YFSETQ. The CDR3 extends over 14 amino acids. V dropped 2 bases and J dropped 5; count of bases not matched to a gene: 4. The chain uses TRBV5-1 and TRBJ2-3, with 8 positions matching TRBD2. This clonotype originated in a man aged 55 to 70 with COVID-19, enrolled during active disease. Sample: peripheral blood. CDR3 protein: CASSFGGAGDTQYF. For the CDR3, the DNA is TGCGCCAGCAGCTTCGGGGGGGCCGGAGATACGCAGTATTTT.